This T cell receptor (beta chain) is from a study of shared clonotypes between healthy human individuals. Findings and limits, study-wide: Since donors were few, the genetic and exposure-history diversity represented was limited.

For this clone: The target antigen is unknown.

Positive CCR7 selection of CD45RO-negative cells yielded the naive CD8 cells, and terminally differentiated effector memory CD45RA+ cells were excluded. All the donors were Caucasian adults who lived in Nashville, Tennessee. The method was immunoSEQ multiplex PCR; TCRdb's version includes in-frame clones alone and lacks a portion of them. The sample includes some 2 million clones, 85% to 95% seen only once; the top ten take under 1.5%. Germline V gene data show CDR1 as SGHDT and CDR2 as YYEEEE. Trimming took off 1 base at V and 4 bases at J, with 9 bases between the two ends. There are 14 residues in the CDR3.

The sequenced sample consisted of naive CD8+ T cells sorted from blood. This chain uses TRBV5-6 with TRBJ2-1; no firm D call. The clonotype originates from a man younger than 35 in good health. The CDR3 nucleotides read TGTGCCAGCAGCTTGCAGTCCGGATACAATGAGCAGTTCTTC. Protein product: CASSLQSGYNEQFF. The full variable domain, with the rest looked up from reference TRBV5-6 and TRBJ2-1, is DAGVTQSPTHLIKTRGQQVTLRCSPKSGHDTVSWYQQALGQGPQFIFQYYEEEERQRGNFPDRFSGHQFPNYSSELNVNALLLGDSALYLCASSLQSGYNEQFFGPGTRLTVL.